The sequence of this TCR beta chain was determined in a study of cytomegalovirus exposure and HLA in healthy donors. Primers included in the PCR were 60 Vbeta and 13 Jbeta primers. The assay was immunoSEQ multiplex PCR, and TCRdb's table has in-frame clones only and misses some. Of nearly 70,000 clones in the sample, 60% to 75% were seen once. Notes on this clone: Its specificity is unknown.

Trimming removed 0 bases at V and 6 bases at J, with 15 bases between. Germline loops: CDR1 MGHRA, CDR2 YSYEKL. The CDR3 has 16 residues. Study findings and constraints: CMV serostatus was the only immune exposure information that was available.

The chain recombines TRBV4-1 with TRBJ1-5; D may be TRBD1 (5 bases). The sequenced sample was PBMCs. The source is a woman in her sixties in good health and CMV-seropositive. CDR3 coding DNA: TGCGCCAGCAGCCAAGATGCGGTCCAAACAGGTCAGCCCCAGCATTTT. Translated, it gives CASSQDAVQTGQPQHF.